This T cell receptor beta chain was recorded in a study of cytomegalovirus exposure and HLA in healthy donors. Whole-study findings and limits: The authors later linked a missense DCLRE1C variant to TCR beta V- and J-gene trimming. Sequencing depth across donors, presence/absence analyses assumed, was roughly uniform. Available immune exposure information covered CMV serostatus only.

This clone was recorded only once. Its antigen is as yet unknown. The trim removed 6 bases at V and 5 bases at J, leaving 7 bases unmatched. This CDR3 is built from 13 residues. Germline CDR1 and CDR2: SQVTM and ANQGSEA. Each donor was nominally healthy when sampled (though unrecorded immune exposures were likely). The PCR used 60 Vbeta and 13 Jbeta primers. Measured with immunoSEQ multiplex PCR; TCRdb has only the in-frame clones, and not every one. The data contain about 120,000 clones, 75% to 85% of them singletons. The TCR sequence derives from a man between 25 and 39 years old in good health and CMV-seropositive. V and J are TRBV29-1 and TRBJ1-1, with 9 bases fitting TRBD1. The sample taken for sequencing was PBMCs. The CDR3 nucleotides are TGCAGCGTAGAACAGGGGGCATGGACTGAAGCTTTCTTT. This codes for CSVEQGAWTEAFF.